This T cell receptor beta chain is from a study of molecular identifiers for immune sequencing clone quantification. Trimming cost V 0 bases and J 7 bases, with 6 bases left between them. The CDR3 consists of 11 residues. Germline lookup yields CDR1 GTSNPN and CDR2 SVGIG (reference sequence). Naive CD8 T cells were FACS-sorted by CD8+CD4-CCR7+CD45RA+ markers. This clonotype was detected many times. MiXCR, applied by TCRdb to the PCR reads, yields one record per CDR3 protein. Found here are 85,000 to 95,000 distinct CDR3 sequences, 15% to 20% of them singletons; the top ten hold 0.75% to 0.95%. The sequenced sample was naive CD8+ T cells from blood, with Jurkat cell RNA spiked in. As to subset: FACS-sorted CD8+CD4-CCR7+CD45RA+ naive T cells. The chain joins TRBV30 to TRBJ1-1, with unresolved D. The receptor's source is a human donor in good health. Some libraries in this study had Jurkat cell RNA spiked in. The CDR3 is CAWSVNYEAFF. CDR3 DNA sequence: TGTGCCTGGAGTGTAAATTATGAAGCTTTCTTT.